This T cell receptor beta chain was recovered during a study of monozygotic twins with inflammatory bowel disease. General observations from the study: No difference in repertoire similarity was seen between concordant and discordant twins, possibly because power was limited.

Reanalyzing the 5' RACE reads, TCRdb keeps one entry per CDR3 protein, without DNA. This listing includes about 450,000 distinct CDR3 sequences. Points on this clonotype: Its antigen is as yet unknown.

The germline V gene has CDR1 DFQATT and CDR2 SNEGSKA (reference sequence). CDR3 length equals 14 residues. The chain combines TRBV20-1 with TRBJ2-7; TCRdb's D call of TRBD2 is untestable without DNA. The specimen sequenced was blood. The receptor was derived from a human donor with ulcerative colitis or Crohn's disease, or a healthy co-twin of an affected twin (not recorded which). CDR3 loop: CSARTGGPLHEQYF.